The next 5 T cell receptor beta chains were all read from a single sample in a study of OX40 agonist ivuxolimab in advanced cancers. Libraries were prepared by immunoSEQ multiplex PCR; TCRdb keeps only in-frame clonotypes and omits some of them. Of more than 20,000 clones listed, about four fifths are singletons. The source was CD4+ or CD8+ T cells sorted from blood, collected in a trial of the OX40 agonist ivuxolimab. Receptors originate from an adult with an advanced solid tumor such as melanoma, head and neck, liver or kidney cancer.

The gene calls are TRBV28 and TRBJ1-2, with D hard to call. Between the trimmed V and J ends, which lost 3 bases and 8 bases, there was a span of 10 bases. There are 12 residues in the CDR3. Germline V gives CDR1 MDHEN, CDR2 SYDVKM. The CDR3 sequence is CASSFPLLGYTF. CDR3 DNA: TGTGCCAGCAGTTTCCCACTCCTGGGCTACACCTTC.

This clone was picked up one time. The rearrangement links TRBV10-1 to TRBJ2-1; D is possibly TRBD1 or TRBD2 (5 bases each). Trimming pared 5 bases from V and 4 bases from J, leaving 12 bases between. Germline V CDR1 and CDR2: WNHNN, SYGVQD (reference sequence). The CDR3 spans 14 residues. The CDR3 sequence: CASSSRDVYNEQFF. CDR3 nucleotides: TGCGCCAGCAGTTCCCGGGACGTATACAATGAGCAGTTCTTC.

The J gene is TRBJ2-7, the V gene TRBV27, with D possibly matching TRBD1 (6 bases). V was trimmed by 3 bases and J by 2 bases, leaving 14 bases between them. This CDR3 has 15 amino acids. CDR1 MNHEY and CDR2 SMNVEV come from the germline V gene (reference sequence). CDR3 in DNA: TGTGCCAGCAGTTTCACCGGGACATTTGCCTACGAGCAGTACTTC. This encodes CASSFTGTFAYEQYF.

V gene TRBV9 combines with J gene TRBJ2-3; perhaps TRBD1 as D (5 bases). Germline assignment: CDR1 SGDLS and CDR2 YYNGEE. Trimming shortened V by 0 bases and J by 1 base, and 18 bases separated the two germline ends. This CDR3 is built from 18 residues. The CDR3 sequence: CASSVGQGRNSGTDTQYF. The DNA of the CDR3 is TGTGCCAGCAGCGTAGGGCAGGGTCGTAATTCAGGCACAGATACGCAGTATTTT.

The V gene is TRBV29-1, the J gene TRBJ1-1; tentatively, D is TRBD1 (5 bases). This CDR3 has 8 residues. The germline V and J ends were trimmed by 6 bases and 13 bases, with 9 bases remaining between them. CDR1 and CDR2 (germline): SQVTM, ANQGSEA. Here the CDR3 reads CSVQGDFF. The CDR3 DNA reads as TGCAGCGTCCAAGGGGATTTCTTT.